The 32 T cell receptor beta chains below all came from one sample that was sequenced in a study of T cells in Graves' hyperthyroidism and ophthalmopathy. Amplification of TCR beta CDR3 regions used RNA as the template. Initially, a first-round RT-PCR of the TCR CDR3 employed the HTBI primer set. TCRdb reprocessed the multiplex PCR reads via MiXCR and lists one record per CDR3 protein. Seen here are about 330,000 distinct CDR3 sequences, about an eighth observed once, and the top ten hold about a third. The source material was blood. These receptors all come from a woman in her thirties or forties with Graves' ophthalmopathy.

This clonotype was recorded at least ten times. The chain recombines TRBV24-1 with TRBJ1-2; D not certain. Trimming left V 6 bases short and J 0 bases short, with 10 bases between. The CDR3 extends over 14 amino acids. The germline V gene encodes CDR1 KGHDR and CDR2 SFDVKD. CDR3 amino acids: CATSRAEANYGYTF. In nucleotides, the CDR3 is TGTGCCACCAGTAGAGCAGAGGCTAACTATGGCTACACCTTC.

This clonotype showed up many times. The rearrangement joins TRBV27 to TRBJ2-7; 10 bases are a match to TRBD1. The CDR3 sequence is 16 residues long. The V segment lost 5 bases and the J segment 5 bases; nucleotides outside the gene matches: 12. Germline CDR1 is MNHEY and CDR2 is SMNVEV (reference sequence). CDR3: CASSVSDRGLWNEQYF. The CDR3 nucleotides are TGTGCCAGCAGTGTCTCTGACAGGGGGCTTTGGAACGAGCAGTACTTC.

The table lists this clonotype with many counts. The chain uses TRBV2 and TRBJ2-7; weak D call: TRBD1 (6 bases). Germline assignment: CDR1 SNHLY and CDR2 FYNNEI. The CDR3 length is 11 residues. V was trimmed by 7 bases and J by 6 bases, leaving 10 bases between them. CDR3 coding DNA: TGTGCCAGCATTAGAGGGGGCGAGCAGTACTTC. Translated, it gives CASIRGGEQYF.

This clonotype was counted a few times. The CDR3 is CASSMTTGDYGYTF. CDR3 DNA: TGTGCCAGTAGTATGACCACAGGGGATTATGGCTACACCTTC. The V gene is TRBV19, the J gene TRBJ1-2; 7 bases agree with TRBD1. J was trimmed by 5 bases and V by 3 bases; bases with no gene match: 6. In germline, CDR1 is LNHDA, CDR2 SQIVND (reference sequence). The CDR3 length is 14 residues.

This clonotype has ten or more counts. The CDR3 loop reads CASSDTGLSGSSQYF. In DNA form, the CDR3 reads TGTGCCAGCAGCGACACCGGGTTGAGCGGGAGTAGCCAGTACTTC. The chain joins TRBV9 to TRBJ2-5; 8 bases are a match to TRBD2. The CDR3 sequence is 15 residues long. Trimming at V came to 3 bases and at J to 10 bases, leaving 14 bases not matched to a gene. Germline V gene lookup returns CDR1 SGDLS and CDR2 YYNGEE.

This clonotype was seen at least ten times. J is TRBJ1-2 and V is TRBV28; 8 bases line up with TRBD1. The CDR3 length is 15 residues. V shed 5 bases, J shed 0 bases, and the junction held 5 bases outside the gene matches. The germline V gene has CDR1 MDHEN and CDR2 SYDVKM. The CDR3 is CASSHRGITNYGYTF. The CDR3 DNA sequence: TGTGCCAGCAGTCACAGGGGGATCACTAACTATGGCTACACCTTC.

This clonotype was seen ten or more times. The CDR3 DNA follows: TGCAGTGCTAAGGGACTAGCGGGGGGGCTTAACAATGAGCAGTTCTTC. This codes for CSAKGLAGGLNNEQFF. This sequence joins TRBV20-1 and TRBJ2-1, with 16 bases lining up with TRBD2. V was clipped by 4 bases and J by 5 bases; unmatched bases: 5. CDR3 length: 16 residues. From germline, CDR1 is DFQATT and CDR2 SNEGSKA (reference sequence).

This rearrangement joins TRBV20-1 to TRBJ2-7; no firm D call. Deletions cut 5 bases from V and 3 bases from J, with 17 bases between. The CDR3 spans 14 residues. Germline lookup yields CDR1 DFQATT and CDR2 SNEGSKA (reference sequence). CDR3 protein: CSAPGPVGNYEQYF. The CDR3, as DNA: TGCAGTGCTCCCGGACCAGTGGGGAACTACGAGCAGTACTTC.

This clonotype was observed a few times. The genes are TRBV7-6 and TRBJ1-1; D unclear. Trimming left V 5 bases short and J 1 base short, with 11 bases between. Per germline, CDR1 SGHVS and CDR2 FNYEAQ. The CDR3 length is 14 residues. CDR3 DNA: TGTGCCAGCAGCCTGCGGGGATGGAACACTGAAGCTTTCTTT. The encoded protein is CASSLRGWNTEAFF.

This clonotype was seen only a few times. The chain combines TRBV20-1 with TRBJ2-1; no firm D call. V was shortened by 6 bases and J by 5 bases, with 11 bases between the two germline ends. From germline, CDR1 is DFQATT and CDR2 SNEGSKA (reference sequence). CDR3 length: 12 amino acids. CDR3 in amino acids: CSAGGFNNEQFF. In DNA form, the CDR3 reads TGCAGTGCCGGCGGATTCAACAATGAGCAGTTCTTC.

This chain uses TRBV19 with TRBJ1-3, with a weak D call TRBD1 (6 bases). The CDR3 is made up of 14 amino acids. The V and J ends lost 6 bases and 0 bases respectively, with 9 bases between them. Germline V CDR1 and CDR2: LNHDA, SQIVND (reference sequence). The CDR3: CASRDSFSGNTIYF. The CDR3 coding sequence is TGTGCCAGTAGGGACAGCTTCTCTGGAAACACCATATATTTT. The full variable domain, completed using reference TRBV19 and TRBJ1-3, is DGGITQSPKYLFRKEGQNVTLSCEQNLNHDAMYWYRQDPGQGLRLIYYSQIVNDFQKGDIAEGYSVSREKKESFPLTVTSAQKNPTAFYLCASRDSFSGNTIYFGEGSWLTVV.

This clonotype was picked up many times. The CDR3 sequence is CASSYPGVPDTQYF. In DNA form, the CDR3 reads TGTGCCAGCAGCTACCCCGGGGTCCCAGATACGCAGTATTTT. The genes are TRBV12-3 or TRBV12-4 and TRBJ2-3; tentatively, D is TRBD2 (5 bases). Trimming removed 6 bases at V and 4 bases at J, with 14 bases between. The CDR3 contains 14 residues.

This clonotype appeared many times. V gene TRBV7-9 combines with J gene TRBJ1-6; D may be TRBD1 (5 bases). V gave up 2 bases and J gave up 8 bases, with 22 bases separating them. Looked up from germline, CDR1 is SEHNR and CDR2 is FQNEAQ (reference sequence). This CDR3 is 18 amino acids long. Here the CDR3 reads CASSLSLDGAGGYSPLHF. The DNA of the CDR3 is TGTGCCAGCAGCTTAAGTTTGGACGGAGCGGGGGGTTATTCACCCCTCCACTTT.

Details on this clonotype: As the CDR3 is not closed by the conserved phenylalanine or tryptophan, this likely results from a read error. The V call is TRBV4-3, the J call TRBJ1-4; TRBD1 matches 7 bases. The ends lost 4 bases at V and 4 bases at J; junction bases unmatched: 6. The germline V gene encodes CDR1 LGHNA and CDR2 YSLEER. This CDR3 contains 15 residues. The CDR3 DNA reads TGCGCCAGCAGCCCTATGGACAGGAATAATGAAAAACTGTTTTCT. Amino acid sequence: CASSPMDRNNEKLFS.

This clonotype was found many times. This chain links TRBV2 with TRBJ2-7; D ambiguous. CDR1 is SNHLY, CDR2 FYNNEI, per germline. V was clipped by 6 bases and J by 0 bases, with 12 bases between them. The CDR3 contains 14 residues. The CDR3 is CASRKGPGSYEQYF. The CDR3 DNA is TGTGCCAGCAGAAAAGGACCGGGCTCCTACGAGCAGTACTTC.

This clonotype was seen many times. The chain is built from TRBV12-3 or TRBV12-4 and TRBJ2-1; 9 bases are a match to TRBD2. After removal of 5 bases from V and 5 bases from J, the junction contained 7 bases not matched to a gene. CDR3 length equals 15 residues. This CDR3 is CASSPLAGSNNEQFF. The DNA of the CDR3 is TGTGCCAGCAGTCCGCTAGCGGGGTCTAACAATGAGCAGTTCTTC.

The chain couples TRBV19 to TRBJ1-1; D gene uncertain. CDR1 is LNHDA and CDR2 is SQIVND in the germline V gene (reference sequence). The CDR3 runs to 13 residues. Trimming took 2 bases from V and 6 from J, leaving 10 bases between them. The CDR3 nucleotides are TGTGCCAGTAGTATATACTTGGAGGCTGAAGCTTTCTTT. It translates to CASSIYLEAEAFF. The complete variable domain, with remaining parts taken from reference TRBV19 and TRBJ1-1, reads DGGITQSPKYLFRKEGQNVTLSCEQNLNHDAMYWYRQDPGQGLRLIYYSQIVNDFQKGDIAEGYSVSREKKESFPLTVTSAQKNPTAFYLCASSIYLEAEAFFGQGTRLTVV.

The table lists this clonotype with a few counts. The V call is TRBV19, the J call TRBJ1-5; D not resolved. The CDR3 length is 16 residues. V was pared by 3 bases and J by 4 bases, with 16 bases between. CDR1 LNHDA and CDR2 SQIVND come from the germline V gene (reference sequence). CDR3 sequence: CASSIRSAGPNQPQHF. The CDR3 nucleotides are TGTGCCAGTAGTATTCGGTCGGCAGGACCGAATCAGCCCCAGCATTTT.

In regard to this clonotype: A read error may explain this, as a much larger clone is one base away. The chain employs TRBV28 and TRBJ2-2; D ambiguous. Germline V lookup: CDR1 MDHEN, CDR2 SYDVKM. This CDR3 comprises 11 residues. The CDR3 reads CATSFTGELFF. CDR3 DNA sequence: TGTGCCACCAGTTTCACCGGGGAGCTGTTTTTT.

This clonotype occurred a few times. The CDR3 is CASTGSGEKLFF. In DNA, the CDR3 is TGTGCCAGTACAGGTTCGGGCGAAAAACTGTTTTTT. The rearrangement links TRBV6-1 to TRBJ1-4, with D maybe TRBD1 (5 bases). Germline CDR1 is MNHNS and CDR2 is SASEGT. V was shortened by 9 bases and J by 8 bases, with 13 bases between the two germline ends. The length of the CDR3 is 12 residues.

This clonotype was counted at least ten times. The rearrangement uses TRBV6-2 or TRBV6-3 and TRBJ2-7, with 11 bases aligning to TRBD2. V lost 5 bases, J lost 3 bases, and 3 bases stayed unmatched. Germline CDR1 is MNHEY and CDR2 is SVGEGT. The CDR3 sequence is 14 residues long. CDR3 region: CASSQLAGVYEQYF. Here the CDR3 DNA reads TGTGCCAGCAGTCAACTAGCGGGGGTCTACGAGCAGTACTTC.

This clonotype appeared many times. This sequence joins TRBV12-3 or TRBV12-4 and TRBJ2-1, with TRBD2 identical over 10 bases. The CDR3 is 14 residues long. V lost 7 bases and J lost 9; bases outside the gene matches: 9. The CDR3, as DNA: TGTGCCAGCACACTACGGACTAGCGGCGGTGAGCAGTTCTTC. It is translated as CASTLRTSGGEQFF.

This clonotype was observed at least ten times. V and J are TRBV7-2 and TRBJ2-5, with a tentative D call TRBD1 (6 bases). The CDR3 has 14 residues. With 5 bases removed from V and 1 base from J, the gap between germline ends came to 11 bases. Germline V lookup: CDR1 SGHTA, CDR2 FQGNSA. DNA for the CDR3: TGTGCCAGCAGCGCCCGAGGGGGCCAAGAGACCCAGTACTTC. Its protein product is CASSARGGQETQYF.

This clonotype was counted many times. The chain has TRBV12-3 or TRBV12-4 and TRBJ2-1, with 7 positions matching TRBD2. After removal of 10 bases from V and 6 bases from J, the junction contained 9 bases not matched to a gene. This CDR3 contains 13 residues. The CDR3: CATAWREFNEQFF. The DNA for the CDR3 is TGTGCCACGGCCTGGCGGGAGTTCAATGAGCAGTTCTTC.

This clonotype appeared once. Sequence at one end of the junction differs from germline and may be a read error. The DNA for the CDR3 is TGTGCCAGCAGCTTGGGCGGGGGGACGTACAATGAGCGGTTCTTC. Protein product: CASSLGGGTYNERFF. The chain uses TRBV11-3 and TRBJ2-1; 8 bases fit TRBD2. The CDR3 contains 15 residues. Germline values: CDR1 SGHNT, CDR2 YENEEA.

The chain joins TRBV6-5 to TRBJ1-1; D possibly corresponds to TRBD1 (6 bases). The V end lost 4 bases, the J end lost 5 bases, and 11 bases lay between the germline ends. This CDR3 has 13 amino acids. Germline V gives CDR1 MNHEY, CDR2 SVGAGI. CDR3 amino acids: CASSWRQGTEAFF. The CDR3 nucleotides are TGTGCCAGCAGTTGGAGGCAGGGGACTGAAGCTTTCTTT.

This clonotype was counted between two and nine times. The genes are TRBV20-1 and TRBJ2-5, with TRBD1 identical over 9 bases. V lost 0 bases and J lost 2; bases outside the gene matches: 4. The CDR3 is 15 residues long. Germline CDR1 and CDR2: DFQATT and SNEGSKA (reference sequence). CDR3 sequence (DNA): TGCAGTGCTAGAGATTTACAGGGGGCTCAAGAGACCCAGTACTTC. Protein: CSARDLQGAQETQYF.

A remark on this clonotype: A much larger clone is a single base away; this may be a read error. The rearrangement links TRBV12-3 or TRBV12-4 to TRBJ2-3, with D possibly matching TRBD1 (6 bases). CDR3 size: 14 residues. Trimming left V 6 bases short and J 5 bases short, with 15 bases between. CDR3 DNA sequence: TGTGCCAGCAGGTTACATACAGGGATAGATACGCAGTATTTT. Translating it yields CASRLHTGIDTQYF.

In this sample, this clonotype turned up many times. The genes are TRBV9 and TRBJ2-1; the D is unclear. Germline-derived CDR1 and CDR2 are SGDLS and YYNGEE. This CDR3 spans 14 amino acids. The V end was cut by 1 base, the J end by 3 bases, with 8 bases between. CDR3 DNA sequence: TGTGCCAGCAGCGTACAGACGGGCTACAATGAGCAGTTCTTC. Its protein product is CASSVQTGYNEQFF.

This clonotype has a count of ten or more. The V call is TRBV12-5, the J call TRBJ2-7, with D perhaps matching TRBD2 (6 bases). Trimming took off 0 bases at V and 2 bases at J, with 23 bases between the two ends. CDR3 length equals 19 residues. Germline CDR1 and CDR2: LGHNT and FRNRAP. The CDR3 region is CASGLVPRQLAELAYEQYF. CDR3 nucleotides: TGTGCTAGTGGTTTGGTACCCCGCCAACTAGCCGAATTAGCCTACGAGCAGTACTTC.

This clonotype has ten or more counts. The chain uses TRBV12-3 or TRBV12-4 and TRBJ2-7, with D perhaps matching TRBD2 (6 bases). V dropped 10 bases and J dropped 6 bases, with 13 bases sitting between them. The CDR3 contains 11 residues. CDR3 sequence reads: CATSEEGEQYF. CDR3 DNA: TGTGCCACCTCCGAGGAGGGCGAGCAGTACTTC.

This clonotype was observed many times. The J gene is TRBJ2-5, the V gene TRBV6-1; D gene uncertain. This CDR3 region has 12 residues. Germline V lookup: CDR1 MNHNS, CDR2 SASEGT. V was pared by 5 bases and J by 2 bases, with 6 bases between. The CDR3: CASSPTQETQYF. DNA of the CDR3: TGTGCCAGCAGTCCAACTCAAGAGACCCAGTACTTC.